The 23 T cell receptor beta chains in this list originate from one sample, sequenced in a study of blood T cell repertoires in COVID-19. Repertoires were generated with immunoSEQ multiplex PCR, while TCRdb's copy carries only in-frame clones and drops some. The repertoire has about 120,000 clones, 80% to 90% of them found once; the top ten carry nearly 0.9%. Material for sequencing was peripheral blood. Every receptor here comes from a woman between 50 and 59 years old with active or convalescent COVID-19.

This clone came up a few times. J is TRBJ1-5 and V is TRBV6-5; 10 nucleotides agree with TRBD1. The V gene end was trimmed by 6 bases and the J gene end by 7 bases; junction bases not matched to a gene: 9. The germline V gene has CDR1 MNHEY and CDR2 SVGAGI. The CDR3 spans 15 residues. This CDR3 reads CASRGGQGLGQPQHF. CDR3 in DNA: TGTGCCAGCAGAGGGGGACAGGGGTTAGGACAGCCCCAGCATTTT.

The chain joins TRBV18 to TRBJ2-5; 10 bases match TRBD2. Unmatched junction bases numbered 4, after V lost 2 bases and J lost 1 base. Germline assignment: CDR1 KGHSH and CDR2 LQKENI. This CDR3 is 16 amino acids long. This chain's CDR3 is CASSPSERGGQETQYF. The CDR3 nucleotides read TGTGCCAGCTCACCAAGCGAGCGGGGGGGCCAAGAGACCCAGTACTTC.

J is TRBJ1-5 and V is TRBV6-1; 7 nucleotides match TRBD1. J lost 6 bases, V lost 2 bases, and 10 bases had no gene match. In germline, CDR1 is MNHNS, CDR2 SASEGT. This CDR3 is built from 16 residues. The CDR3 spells CASSEISGRGIQPQHF. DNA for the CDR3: TGTGCCAGCAGTGAAATTTCGGGCAGGGGGATTCAGCCCCAGCATTTT.

CDR3 region: CASSLTGTNYGYTF. DNA for the CDR3: TGTGCCAGCAGCTTGACAGGCACTAACTATGGCTACACCTTC. The chain has TRBV7-9 and TRBJ1-2; a weak D match, TRBD1 (6 bases). Germline-derived CDR1 and CDR2 are SEHNR and FQNEAQ (reference sequence). V lost 3 bases and J 0 bases, leaving 8 bases between the germline ends. This CDR3 region has 14 residues.

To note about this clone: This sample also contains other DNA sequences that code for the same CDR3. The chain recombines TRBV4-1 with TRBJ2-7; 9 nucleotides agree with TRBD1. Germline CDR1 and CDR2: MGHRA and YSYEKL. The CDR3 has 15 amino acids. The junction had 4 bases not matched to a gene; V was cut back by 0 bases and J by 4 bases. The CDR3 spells CASSQESTGGYEQYF. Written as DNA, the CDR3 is TGCGCCAGCAGCCAAGAGTCGACAGGGGGGTACGAGCAGTACTTC.

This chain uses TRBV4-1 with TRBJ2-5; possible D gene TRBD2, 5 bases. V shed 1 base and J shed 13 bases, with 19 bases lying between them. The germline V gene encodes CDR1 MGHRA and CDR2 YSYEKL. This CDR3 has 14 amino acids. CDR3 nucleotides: TGCGCCAGCAGCCAAGGCCCGGGGAGTTCCGTGTGGTACTTC. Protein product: CASSQGPGSSVWYF.

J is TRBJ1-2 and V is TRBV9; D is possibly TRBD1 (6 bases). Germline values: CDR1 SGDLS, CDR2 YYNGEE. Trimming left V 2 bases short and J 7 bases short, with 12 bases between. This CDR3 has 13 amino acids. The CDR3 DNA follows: TGTGCCAGCAGCGTCGACAGGACCCCTGGCTACACCTTC. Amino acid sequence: CASSVDRTPGYTF.

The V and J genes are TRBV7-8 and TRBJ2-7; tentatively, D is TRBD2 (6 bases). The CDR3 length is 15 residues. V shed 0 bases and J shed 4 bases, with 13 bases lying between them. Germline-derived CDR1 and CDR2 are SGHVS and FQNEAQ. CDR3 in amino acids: CASSLAGGLRYEQYF. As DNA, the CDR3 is TGTGCCAGCAGCTTAGCGGGGGGTTTGAGATACGAGCAGTACTTC.

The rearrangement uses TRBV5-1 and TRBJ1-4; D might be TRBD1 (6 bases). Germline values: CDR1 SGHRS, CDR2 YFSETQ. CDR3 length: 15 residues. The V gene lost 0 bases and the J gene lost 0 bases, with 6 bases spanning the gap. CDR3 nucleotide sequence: TGCGCCAGCAGCTTGGGGACAGCAACTAATGAAAAACTGTTTTTT. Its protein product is CASSLGTATNEKLFF.

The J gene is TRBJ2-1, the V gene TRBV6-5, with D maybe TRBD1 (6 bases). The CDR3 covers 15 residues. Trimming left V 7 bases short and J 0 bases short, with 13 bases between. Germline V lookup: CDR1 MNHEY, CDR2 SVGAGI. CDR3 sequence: CASTRGGYSYNEQFF. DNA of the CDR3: TGTGCCAGCACAAGAGGGGGTTACTCCTACAATGAGCAGTTCTTC.

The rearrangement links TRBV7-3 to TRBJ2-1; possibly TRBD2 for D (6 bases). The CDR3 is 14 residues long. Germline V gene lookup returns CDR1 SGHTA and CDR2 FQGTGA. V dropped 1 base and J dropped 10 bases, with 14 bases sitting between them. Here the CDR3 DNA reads TGTGCCAGCAGCTTAATGGGCGGGAACCTCGAGCAGTTCTTC. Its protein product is CASSLMGGNLEQFF.

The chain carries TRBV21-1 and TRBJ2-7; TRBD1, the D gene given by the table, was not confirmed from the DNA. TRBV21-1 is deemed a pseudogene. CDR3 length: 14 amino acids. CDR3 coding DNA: TGTGCCAGCAGCACCCCGGGACAAGACGACGAGCAGTACTTC. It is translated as CASSTPGQDDEQYF.

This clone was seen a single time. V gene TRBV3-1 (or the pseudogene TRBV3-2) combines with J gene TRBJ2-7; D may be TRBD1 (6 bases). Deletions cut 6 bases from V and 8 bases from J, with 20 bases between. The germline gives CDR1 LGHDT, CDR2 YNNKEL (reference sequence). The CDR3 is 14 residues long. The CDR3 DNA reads TGTGCCAGCAGTCAGGCCCTGGACAGACCACAGCAGTACTTC. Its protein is CASSQALDRPQQYF.

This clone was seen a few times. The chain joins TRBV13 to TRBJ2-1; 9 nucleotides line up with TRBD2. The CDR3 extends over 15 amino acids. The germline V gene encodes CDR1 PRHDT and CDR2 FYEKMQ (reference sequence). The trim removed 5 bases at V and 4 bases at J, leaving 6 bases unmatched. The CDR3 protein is CASSPGTSRYNEQFF. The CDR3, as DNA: TGTGCCAGCAGCCCCGGGACTAGCCGATACAATGAGCAGTTCTTC.

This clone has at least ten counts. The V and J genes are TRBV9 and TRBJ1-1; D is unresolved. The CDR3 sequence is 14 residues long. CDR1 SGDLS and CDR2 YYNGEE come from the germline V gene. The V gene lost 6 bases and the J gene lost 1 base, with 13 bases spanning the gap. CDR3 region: CASNEWGGNTEAFF. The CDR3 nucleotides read TGTGCCAGCAACGAGTGGGGAGGGAACACTGAAGCTTTCTTT.

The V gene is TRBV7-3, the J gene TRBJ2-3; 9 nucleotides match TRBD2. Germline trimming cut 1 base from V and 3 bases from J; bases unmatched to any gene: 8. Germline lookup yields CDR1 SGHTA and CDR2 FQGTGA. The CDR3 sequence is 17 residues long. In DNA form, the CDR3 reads TGTGCCAGCAGCTTAAATCCGGCGGGAGGGCCGACAGATACGCAGTATTTT. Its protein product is CASSLNPAGGPTDTQYF.

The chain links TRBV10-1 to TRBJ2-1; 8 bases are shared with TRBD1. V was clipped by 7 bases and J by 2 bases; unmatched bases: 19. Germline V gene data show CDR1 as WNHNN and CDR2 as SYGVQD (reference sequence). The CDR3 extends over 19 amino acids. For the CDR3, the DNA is TGCGCCAGCACCGCCGCGACAGGGGACGAGCGGGCTCCCTACAATGAGCAGTTCTTC. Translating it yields CASTAATGDERAPYNEQFF.

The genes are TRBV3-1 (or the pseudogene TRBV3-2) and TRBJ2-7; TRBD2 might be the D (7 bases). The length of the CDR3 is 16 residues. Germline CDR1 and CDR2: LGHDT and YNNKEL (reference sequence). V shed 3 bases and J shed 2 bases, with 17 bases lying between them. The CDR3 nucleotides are TGTGCCAGCAGCCACCAAGGGGGGGGCAGACCCTACGAGCAGTACTTC. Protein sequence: CASSHQGGGRPYEQYF.

CDR3 in DNA: TGTGCCACCAAGACGGACACCTCGGGGGCTAACTATGGCTACACCTTC. Protein: CATKTDTSGANYGYTF. The chain carries TRBV27 and TRBJ1-2; possibly TRBD1 for D (5 bases). The CDR3 length is 16 residues. Per germline, CDR1 MNHEY and CDR2 SMNVEV (reference sequence). Trimming took 10 bases from V and 0 from J, leaving 21 bases between them.

CDR3 protein: CASSSVASGDNTDTQYF. The CDR3 DNA reads TGTGCCAGCAGTTCAGTAGCTAGCGGGGATAACACAGATACGCAGTATTTT. The chain has TRBV28 and TRBJ2-3; 9 bases map to TRBD2. In germline, CDR1 is MDHEN, CDR2 SYDVKM. CDR3 length: 17 residues. V was pared by 4 bases and J by 2 bases, with 10 bases of the junction left unmatched.

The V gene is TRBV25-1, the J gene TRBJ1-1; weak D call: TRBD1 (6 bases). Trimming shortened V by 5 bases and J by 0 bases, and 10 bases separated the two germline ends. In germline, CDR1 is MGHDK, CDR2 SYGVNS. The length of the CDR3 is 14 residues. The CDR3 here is CASSLTGMNTEAFF. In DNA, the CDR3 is TGTGCCAGCAGTCTTACAGGGATGAACACTGAAGCTTTCTTT.

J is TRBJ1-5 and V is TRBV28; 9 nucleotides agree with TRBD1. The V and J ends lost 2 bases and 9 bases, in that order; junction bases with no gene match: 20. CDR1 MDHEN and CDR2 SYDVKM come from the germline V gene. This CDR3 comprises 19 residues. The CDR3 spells CASSLRQGVLVGEFRPQHF. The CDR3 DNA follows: TGTGCCAGCAGTTTACGACAGGGGGTTTTAGTAGGCGAATTTCGGCCCCAGCATTTT.

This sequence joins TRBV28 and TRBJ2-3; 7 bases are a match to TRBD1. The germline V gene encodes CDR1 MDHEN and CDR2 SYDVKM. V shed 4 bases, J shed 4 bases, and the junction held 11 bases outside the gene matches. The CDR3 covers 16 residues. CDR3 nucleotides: TGTGCCAGCAGTTCAGGGGGAACAGGGTTGCCAGATACGCAGTATTTT. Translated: CASSSGGTGLPDTQYF.